These 8 T cell receptor beta chains were sequenced from one sample in a study of vaccination and CD4 T cells after COVID-19. Via MiXCR, TCRdb re-called the PCR reads, giving one row per CDR3 protein. The sample comprises roughly 19,000 distinct CDR3 sequences, roughly 62% of which are singletons, and around 1.1% rests with the top ten. The sequencing used CD4+ T cells from blood, collected after SARS-CoV-2 vaccination. The source is a human donor who had recovered from COVID-19.

V usage is TRBV30 and J usage is TRBJ1-5, with D maybe TRBD1 (5 bases). Germline assignment: CDR1 GTSNPN and CDR2 SVGIG (reference sequence). CDR3 length equals 13 residues. Trimming took 0 bases from V and 2 from J, leaving 5 bases between them. The CDR3 here is CAWSVGGNQPQHF. The CDR3 nucleotides read TGTGCCTGGAGTGTAGGGGGCAATCAGCCCCAGCATTTT.

The chain carries TRBV20-1 and TRBJ1-5; TRBD1 agrees at 10 bases. V lost 6 bases, J lost 7 bases, and 6 bases stayed unmatched. The CDR3 runs to 13 residues. CDR1 and CDR2 (germline): DFQATT, SNEGSKA (reference sequence). The CDR3 region has the DNA TGCAGTGCCAGGACAGGGGGAGGACAGCCCCAGCATTTT. The encoded protein is CSARTGGGQPQHF.

V gene TRBV29-1 combines with J gene TRBJ2-5, with a possible D match to TRBD1 (5 bases). Germline CDR1 SQVTM, CDR2 ANQGSEA. Deletions cut 4 bases from V and 0 bases from J, with 15 bases between. This CDR3 is built from 15 residues. CDR3 residues: CSVVPTVTNQETQYF. CDR3 in DNA: TGCAGCGTTGTCCCGACAGTTACTAACCAAGAGACCCAGTACTTC.

J is TRBJ1-5 and V is TRBV7-9; the match to TRBD1 covers 7 bases. With 5 bases clipped from V and 4 bases from J, the junction kept 11 bases outside the gene matches. The CDR3 runs to 16 residues. Germline loops: CDR1 SEHNR, CDR2 FQNEAQ (reference sequence). The DNA for the CDR3 is TGTGCCAGCAGCCGTAGTGTACAGGGGCGGAATCAGCCCCAGCATTTT. Its translation: CASSRSVQGRNQPQHF.

The chain employs TRBV6-1 and TRBJ2-7; D may be TRBD1 (6 bases). CDR3 size: 15 residues. Germline lookup yields CDR1 MNHNS and CDR2 SASEGT. The V and J ends lost 5 bases and 6 bases respectively, with 20 bases between them. DNA for the CDR3: TGTGCCAGCAGTAACCGATGGACAGAGTTCTCCGAGCAGTACTTC. Encoded protein: CASSNRWTEFSEQYF.

This clonotype has more than one count but fewer than ten. The chain carries TRBV20-1 and TRBJ1-5; 7 nucleotides align to TRBD1. V was pared by 5 bases and J by 1 base, with 5 bases of the junction left unmatched. The CDR3 extends over 14 amino acids. CDR1 is DFQATT, CDR2 SNEGSKA, per germline (reference sequence). CDR3 residues: CSAQQGLSNQPQHF. The DNA of the CDR3 is TGCAGTGCTCAACAGGGGTTGAGCAATCAGCCCCAGCATTTT.

The chain has TRBV28 and TRBJ2-1, with a possible D match to TRBD2 (6 bases). This CDR3 spans 12 amino acids. Per the germline V gene, CDR1 is MDHEN and CDR2 is SYDVKM. V dropped 3 bases and J dropped 14 bases, with 14 bases sitting between them. CDR3 DNA: TGTGCCAGCAGTTTTGTGGCGGGAAAAGAGTTCTTC. This sequence encodes CASSFVAGKEFF.

The chain recombines TRBV6-5 with TRBJ1-6; 11 bases line up with TRBD1. Germline CDR1 and CDR2: MNHEY and SVGAGI. The V and J ends lost 2 bases and 10 bases, in that order; junction bases with no gene match: 13. CDR3 length: 18 residues. CDR3 sequence: CASSYGRIGQGAKSPLHF. As DNA, the CDR3 is TGTGCCAGCAGTTACGGCCGAATCGGACAGGGGGCTAAATCACCCCTCCACTTT.